Listed below are T cell receptor beta chains from one sample, sequenced in a study of monozygotic twins with inflammatory bowel disease. Each CDR3 protein gets one entry in TCRdb, which reprocessed the 5' RACE reads and gives no DNA. In all, the sample yields over 110,000 distinct CDR3 sequences. The sequencing input was blood. The source is a human donor with ulcerative colitis or Crohn's disease, or a healthy co-twin of an affected twin (not recorded which). The CDR3 runs from the conserved cysteine through the conserved F or W. Fields, in order: V gene, J gene, CDR3 protein.

TRBV7-9,TRBJ2-7,CASSLEAYEQYF
TRBV7-6,TRBJ1-6,CASSLVAGGNSPLHF
TRBV20-1,TRBJ2-7,CSASSSYEQYF
TRBV5-5,TRBJ2-5,CASSSGSIQETQYF
TRBV25-1,TRBJ1-6,CASSAGSGFGSPLHF
TRBV6-2/TRBV6-3,TRBJ1-1,CASSYYPGHMDTEAFF
TRBV7-6,TRBJ2-1,CASSLNGDLFLDGIEQFF
TRBV24-1,TRBJ2-3,CATSDLQRGGTADTQYF
TRBV4-1,TRBJ1-5,CASSQATGGESNQPQHF
TRBV28,TRBJ2-7,CASSAPRQGLTYEQYF